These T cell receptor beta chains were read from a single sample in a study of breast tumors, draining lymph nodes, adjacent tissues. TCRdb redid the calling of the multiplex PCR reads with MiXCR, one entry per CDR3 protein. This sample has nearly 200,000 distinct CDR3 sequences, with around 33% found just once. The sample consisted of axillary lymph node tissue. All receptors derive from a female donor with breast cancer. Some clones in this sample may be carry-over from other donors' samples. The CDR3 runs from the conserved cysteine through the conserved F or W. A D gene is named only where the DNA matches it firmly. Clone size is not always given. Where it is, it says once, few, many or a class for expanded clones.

CASSDRGLSPLHF,TGTGCCAGCAGTGACAGGGGGCTTTCACCCCTCCACTTT,TRBV2,TRBJ1-6,-,TRBD1,13
CASSIRTSGSRNNEQFF,TGTGCCAGTAGTATAAGGACTAGCGGGAGTAGGAACAATGAGCAGTTCTTC,TRBV19,TRBJ2-1,many,TRBD2,17
CASSATTGTEAFF,TGTGCCAGCAGTGCAACAACGGGGACTGAAGCTTTCTTT,TRBV6-1,TRBJ1-1,-,-,13
CASSYSGGQLFTDTQYF,TGTGCCAGCAGTTACTCGGGCGGACAGCTCTTCACAGATACGCAGTATTTT,TRBV6-5,TRBJ2-3,-,-,17
CASSTTFPGTGLTDTQYF,TGTGCCAGCAGCACCACCTTCCCCGGGACAGGGCTCACAGATACGCAGTATTTT,TRBV6-5,TRBJ2-3,-,TRBD1,18
CASTRNWDRALGTEAFF,TGTGCCAGCACCCGAAACTGGGACAGGGCTCTCGGCACTGAAGCTTTCTTT,TRBV2,TRBJ1-1,many,TRBD1,17
CASSEWGQETQYF,TGTGCCAGCAGTGAATGGGGACAAGAGACCCAGTACTTC,TRBV2,TRBJ2-5,-,-,13
CASSARPGSTGNTIYF,TGTGCCAGTAGTGCCAGACCGGGCTCGACGGGAAACACCATATATTTT,TRBV19,TRBJ1-3,many,-,16
CASSLGGSGRTEQYF,TGTGCCAGCAGCTTAGGGGGTAGCGGGAGGACCGAGCAGTACTTC,TRBV7-2,TRBJ2-7,many,TRBD2,15
CASRPTSGHGYTF,TGTGCCAGCAGACCTACGTCGGGGCATGGCTACACCTTC,TRBV6-5,TRBJ1-2,many,-,13
CSARETGTSGANVLTF,TGCAGTGCTAGAGAGACAGGCACCTCTGGGGCCAACGTCCTGACTTTC,TRBV20-1,TRBJ2-6,many,-,16
CASSLNSMPGELFF,TGTGCCAGCAGCTTAAATAGTATGCCCGGGGAGCTGTTTTTT,TRBV7-3,TRBJ2-2,many,-,14
CASSLPGGGSDEQYF,TGTGCCAGCAGCCTCCCGGGGGGAGGAAGCGACGAGCAGTACTTC,TRBV6-2/TRBV6-3,TRBJ2-7,many,TRBD2,15
CASSESSEQYF,TGCGCCAGCAGTGAGTCCAGTGAGCAGTACTTC,TRBV10-2,TRBJ2-7,many,-,11
CSARDPGAVARDTRRIVKNYGYTF,TGCAGTGCTAGAGACCCCGGCGCCGTAGCCCGGGACACACGCCGGATCGTAAAAAACTATGGCTACACCTTC,TRBV20-1,TRBJ1-2,many,-,24
CAISEGAGINNEQFF,TGTGCCATCAGTGAAGGGGCTGGGATAAACAATGAGCAGTTCTTC,TRBV10-3,TRBJ2-1,many,-,15
CASSPGSRLDGSEQFF,TGTGCCAGCTCGCCTGGGAGCCGACTAGATGGGAGTGAGCAGTTCTTC,TRBV18,TRBJ2-1,-,-,16
CASSYVGAQFTDTQYF,TGTGCCAGCAGTTACGTTGGGGCCCAATTCACAGATACGCAGTATTTT,TRBV6-5,TRBJ2-3,-,-,16
CSVERSDRGGYTF,TGCAGCGTTGAAAGATCCGACAGGGGTGGCTACACCTTC,TRBV29-1,TRBJ1-2,many,TRBD1,13
CASSLEASAGDENEQFF,TGTGCCAGCAGCTTAGAAGCAAGTGCGGGAGATGAGAATGAGCAGTTCTTC,TRBV11-2,TRBJ2-1,many,TRBD2,17
CASSPTGLYNEQFF,TGTGCCAGCAGCCCGACAGGGCTCTACAATGAGCAGTTCTTC,TRBV7-6,TRBJ2-1,-,TRBD1,14
CSLQGPGNTIYF,TGCAGTTTACAGGGCCCCGGAAACACCATATATTTT,TRBV20-1,TRBJ1-3,many,-,12